Below are 8 T cell receptor beta chains sequenced from a single sample in a study of cytomegalovirus exposure and HLA in healthy donors. This PCR relied on a set of 60 Vbeta primers and 13 Jbeta primers. Profiled with immunoSEQ multiplex PCR; TCRdb holds only in-frame clones, not every one. The sample records around 130,000 clones, 80% being singletons. The material sequenced was PBMCs. The receptors stem from a woman aged 35 to 49 in good health and CMV-seronegative.

The CDR3 region has the DNA TGTGCCAGCAGCATAGCTCAGGGGGCTCGGCAGCCCCAGCATTTT. This translates into CASSIAQGARQPQHF. The rearrangement joins TRBV21-1 to TRBJ1-5; TRBD1 is the table's D call and was not checked against the DNA. TRBV21-1 is a pseudogene locus. The CDR3 has 15 residues.

The rearrangement joins TRBV4-2 to TRBJ2-1, with 7 positions matching TRBD1. Per germline, CDR1 LGHNA and CDR2 YNFKEQ. CDR3 length: 15 residues. Unmatched junction bases numbered 5, after V lost 0 bases and J lost 6 bases. For the CDR3, the DNA is TGTGCCAGCAGCCAAGACGGGCAGGGGGTCAATGAGCAGTTCTTC. Its protein product is CASSQDGQGVNEQFF.

V usage is TRBV7-2 and J usage is TRBJ2-7; 9 positions agree with TRBD1. There are 14 residues in the CDR3. J lost 3 bases, V lost 4 bases, and 4 bases had no gene match. Looked up from germline, CDR1 is SGHTA and CDR2 is FQGNSA. The CDR3 is CASSSGTGIYEQYF. The CDR3 DNA is TGTGCCAGCAGCTCCGGGACAGGGATCTACGAGCAGTACTTC.

The chain joins TRBV2 to TRBJ1-6; 7 bases are shared with TRBD1. The CDR3 contains 14 residues. V lost 1 base to trimming and J lost 7 bases; unmatched junction nucleotides: 1. Per germline, CDR1 SNHLY and CDR2 FYNNEI. The CDR3 region is CASSEVQGNSPLHF. In nucleotides, the CDR3 is TGTGCCAGCAGTGAAGTACAGGGGAATTCACCCCTCCACTTT. Full variable domain (missing parts from reference TRBV2 and TRBJ1-6): EPEVTQTPSHQVTQMGQEVILRCVPISNHLYFYWYRQILGQKVEFLVSFYNNEISEKSEIFDDQFSVERPDGSNFTLKIRSTKLEDSAMYFCASSEVQGNSPLHFGNGTRLTVT.

V and J are TRBV29-1 and TRBJ2-1; TRBD2 agrees at 12 bases. V was pared by 1 base and J by 9 bases, with 16 bases of the junction left unmatched. Germline assignment: CDR1 SQVTM and CDR2 ANQGSEA. This CDR3 is 18 amino acids long. In DNA, the CDR3 is TGCAGCGTTGAAGCCACGACCTACGCTAGCGGGAGGGCCTTTGAGCAGTTCTTC. Translated, it gives CSVEATTYASGRAFEQFF.

V gene TRBV5-1 combines with J gene TRBJ2-2, with TRBD2 identical over 8 bases. Germline V gives CDR1 SGHRS, CDR2 YFSETQ. The CDR3 length is 15 residues. J was trimmed by 1 base and V by 9 bases; bases with no gene match: 8. The CDR3 coding sequence is TGCGCCACCTGGCGGGGGGCCGGGAACACCGGGGAGCTGTTTTTT. This translates into CATWRGAGNTGELFF.

The gene calls are TRBV5-1 and TRBJ2-7; 7 bases agree with TRBD1. In germline, CDR1 is SGHRS, CDR2 YFSETQ. The CDR3 extends over 14 amino acids. The ends lost 8 bases at V and 5 bases at J; junction bases unmatched: 13. This CDR3 reads CASQPRTGGNEQYF. The CDR3 DNA reads as TGCGCCAGTCAGCCGCGGACAGGAGGAAACGAGCAGTACTTC.

This sequence joins TRBV23-1 and TRBJ1-5; TRBD1 matches at 8 bases. TRBV23-1 is an open reading frame, and its role is uncertain. The CDR3 has 17 amino acids. V dropped 3 bases and J dropped 0; count of bases not matched to a gene: 7. Here the CDR3 DNA reads TGCGCCAGCAGTCATAGGACAGGGAGCTATAGCAATCAGCCCCAGCATTTT. It translates to CASSHRTGSYSNQPQHF.